Listed here are 29 T cell receptor beta chains from one sample, sequenced in a study of cytomegalovirus exposure and HLA in healthy donors. The PCR used 60 Vbeta and 13 Jbeta primers. The assay was immunoSEQ multiplex PCR, and TCRdb's table has in-frame clones only and misses some. The table includes fewer than 250,000 clones, more than 60% detected once. The sample comprised PBMCs. The receptors were sampled from a man aged 35 to 55 in good health and CMV-seronegative.

The count of this clone is one. The rearrangement uses TRBV9 and TRBJ2-1; TRBD1 might be the D (6 bases). CDR1 and CDR2 from the germline V gene are SGDLS and YYNGEE. The CDR3 covers 16 residues. V shed 1 base and J shed 4 bases, with 15 bases lying between them. The CDR3 sequence: CASSVTTGLGYNEQFF. The CDR3 nucleotides read TGTGCCAGCAGCGTAACCACAGGGCTCGGGTACAATGAGCAGTTCTTC.

A few counts support this clone. The gene calls are TRBV27 and TRBJ1-1; D perhaps matches TRBD1 (6 bases). The CDR3 covers 14 residues. Looked up from germline, CDR1 is MNHEY and CDR2 is SMNVEV (reference sequence). The germline V and J ends were trimmed by 6 bases and 5 bases, with 16 bases remaining between them. In nucleotides, the CDR3 is TGTGCCAGCAGCTTACAGGCTAGGGGGACTGAAGCTTTCTTT. This encodes CASSLQARGTEAFF.

This chain connects TRBV19 to TRBJ2-1, with TRBD2 matching over 16 bases. J gave up 2 bases and V 2 bases, and 9 bases lay outside the gene matches. This CDR3 has 20 residues. CDR1 is LNHDA and CDR2 is SQIVND in the germline V gene (reference sequence). CDR3 residues: CASSIMRGLAGGPPYNEQFF. The DNA for the CDR3 is TGTGCCAGTAGTATAATGAGGGGACTAGCGGGGGGGCCACCCTACAATGAGCAGTTCTTC.

This clone was recorded once. V and J are TRBV7-2 and TRBJ1-1, with a possible D match to TRBD1 (6 bases). Germline V lookup: CDR1 SGHTA, CDR2 FQGNSA. CDR3 size: 14 residues. V lost 2 bases and J 3 bases, leaving 10 bases between the germline ends. The CDR3 region is CASSLWAGDTEAFF. In nucleotides, the CDR3 is TGTGCCAGCAGCTTATGGGCAGGGGACACTGAAGCTTTCTTT.

This clone was seen more than once but under ten times. V gene TRBV18 combines with J gene TRBJ2-3, with a possible D match to TRBD2 (5 bases). CDR3 size: 15 residues. Trimming left V 3 bases short and J 1 base short, with 11 bases between. Germline CDR1 and CDR2: KGHSH and LQKENI. The CDR3 sequence: CASSPVGSGTDTQYF. As DNA, the CDR3 is TGTGCCAGCTCACCGGTTGGTAGCGGCACAGATACGCAGTATTTT.

The chain combines TRBV5-6 with TRBJ2-1; the match to TRBD2 covers 11 bases. Trimming at V came to 0 bases and at J to 4 bases, leaving 3 bases not matched to a gene. Looked up from germline, CDR1 is SGHDT and CDR2 is YYEEEE. The CDR3 is made up of 16 amino acids. Here the CDR3 DNA reads TGTGCCAGCAGCTTGGTTACTAGCGGGGGATACAATGAGCAGTTCTTC. Protein sequence: CASSLVTSGGYNEQFF.

This chain links TRBV5-1 with TRBJ1-4, with 8 bases lining up with TRBD1. CDR3 size: 15 residues. CDR1 is SGHRS and CDR2 is YFSETQ in the germline V gene. The trim removed 4 bases at V and 8 bases at J, leaving 10 bases unmatched. The CDR3 DNA is TGCGCCAGCAGCCCTCGAGGGACAGGCGGAGAAAAACTGTTTTTT. Translation: CASSPRGTGGEKLFF.

The J gene is TRBJ1-5, the V gene TRBV6-1, with a possible D match to TRBD1 (6 bases). The CDR3 covers 15 residues. Germline assignment: CDR1 MNHNS and CDR2 SASEGT. V was shortened by 8 bases and J by 3 bases, with 17 bases between the two germline ends. The CDR3 coding sequence is TGTGCCAGCCGCCGCTACCGACAGGCCAATCAGCCCCAGCATTTT. It yields the protein CASRRYRQANQPQHF.

As to this clone: The same CDR3 can be traced to other DNA sequences in this sample. The chain carries TRBV27 and TRBJ1-1; D call uncertain. The CDR3 runs 13 residues. Germline lookup yields CDR1 MNHEY and CDR2 SMNVEV (reference sequence). V gave up 6 bases and J gave up 5 bases, with 13 bases separating them. This chain's CDR3 is CASSPGGITEAFF. In DNA, the CDR3 is TGTGCCAGCAGCCCGGGAGGGATTACTGAAGCTTTCTTT.

This chain links TRBV7-9 with TRBJ1-5; D gene ambiguous. V shed 1 base and J shed 5 bases, with 6 bases lying between them. The germline V gene has CDR1 SEHNR and CDR2 FQNEAQ (reference sequence). The CDR3 loop spans 13 amino acids. This CDR3 reads CASSLVADQPQHF. For the CDR3, the DNA is TGTGCCAGCAGCTTAGTGGCAGATCAGCCCCAGCATTTT.

The rearrangement joins TRBV28 to TRBJ2-7, with D maybe TRBD1 (6 bases). Germline CDR1 and CDR2: MDHEN and SYDVKM. Trimming pared 10 bases from V and 5 bases from J, leaving 21 bases between. This CDR3 is 14 amino acids long. CDR3 sequence (DNA): TGTGCCACCTTTCGGACAGCCTTTTCCCACGAGCAGTACTTC. Its protein is CATFRTAFSHEQYF. The whole variable domain, filled in from reference TRBV28 and TRBJ2-7, reads DVKVTQSSRYLVKRTGEKVFLECVQDMDHENMFWYRQDPGLGLRLIYFSYDVKMKEKGDIPEGYSVSREKKERFSLILESASTNQTSMYLCATFRTAFSHEQYFGPGTRLTVT.

The chain combines TRBV9 with TRBJ2-7; TRBD2 matches 8 bases. The V segment lost 4 bases and the J segment 3 bases; nucleotides outside the gene matches: 3. This CDR3 spans 13 amino acids. In germline, CDR1 is SGDLS, CDR2 YYNGEE. DNA of the CDR3: TGTGCCAGCAGCCCCACTAGCGGCTACGAGCAGTACTTC. Protein: CASSPTSGYEQYF. Variable domain in full (rest from reference TRBV9 and TRBJ2-7): DSGVTQTPKHLITATGQRVTLRCSPRSGDLSVYWYQQSLDQGLQFLIQYYNGEERAKGNILERFSAQQFPDLHSELNLSSLELGDSALYFCASSPTSGYEQYFGPGTRLTVT.

V gene TRBV6-6 combines with J gene TRBJ1-1; D gene uncertain. V was cut by 0 bases and J by 3 bases, with 11 bases left in between. The CDR3 has 15 residues. CDR1 and CDR2 (germline): MNHNY, SVGAGI (reference sequence). The CDR3 nucleotides are TGTGCCAGCAGTTACTCTTCGGGGTCGGACACTGAAGCTTTCTTT. It codes for CASSYSSGSDTEAFF.

The rearrangement uses TRBV30 and TRBJ1-2; perhaps TRBD1 as D (6 bases). V was shortened by 5 bases and J by 4 bases, with 17 bases between the two germline ends. The CDR3 totals 14 residues. CDR1 and CDR2 from the germline V gene are GTSNPN and SVGIG (reference sequence). The CDR3 DNA is TGTGCCTGGTTTCCCAGGGGTATAAGCTATGGCTACACCTTC. It codes for CAWFPRGISYGYTF.

The V and J genes are TRBV9 and TRBJ1-3; D gene ambiguous. Germline values: CDR1 SGDLS, CDR2 YYNGEE. CDR3 length: 16 amino acids. With 0 bases removed from V and 0 bases from J, the gap between germline ends came to 10 bases. CDR3 sequence reads: CASSVAEDFSGNTIYF. The CDR3 DNA reads TGTGCCAGCAGCGTAGCTGAGGACTTCTCTGGAAACACCATATATTTT.

CDR3 in amino acids: CASTTSGRAGNIQYF. CDR3 DNA: TGTGCCAGCACCACTAGCGGGAGGGCCGGAAACATTCAGTACTTC. This sequence joins TRBV13 and TRBJ2-4, with 13 nucleotides matching TRBD2. The germline V gene encodes CDR1 PRHDT and CDR2 FYEKMQ (reference sequence). There are 15 residues in the CDR3. The V and J ends lost 7 bases and 6 bases, in that order; junction bases with no gene match: 6. Based on the CDR3 plus reference TRBV13 and TRBJ2-4, the full variable domain is AAGVIQSPRHLIKEKRETATLKCYPIPRHDTVYWYQQGPGQDPQFLISFYEKMQSDKGSIPDRFSAQQFSDYHSELNMSSLELGDSALYFCASTTSGRAGNIQYFGAGTRLSVL.

The gene calls are TRBV4-1 and TRBJ2-7; 9 bases align to TRBD1. Trimming removed 4 bases from V and 2 bases from J; junction bases left unmatched: 9. Germline V CDR1 and CDR2: MGHRA, YSYEKL. This CDR3 is built from 16 residues. The CDR3 coding sequence is TGCGCCAGCAGCCCCCATCTCGACAGGGGGACCTACGAGCAGTACTTC. It is translated as CASSPHLDRGTYEQYF.

The rearrangement joins TRBV28 to TRBJ2-5; 10 bases match TRBD2. Germline V gene lookup returns CDR1 MDHEN and CDR2 SYDVKM. The CDR3 has 15 amino acids. With 5 bases clipped from V and 4 bases from J, the junction kept 7 bases outside the gene matches. The CDR3 DNA sequence: TGTGCCAGCAGTCCACCAGGACTAGCGGCAGAGACCCAGTACTTC. Protein product: CASSPPGLAAETQYF.

This clone has a handful of counts. CDR3 protein: CASKTSGSDEQFF. CDR3 DNA sequence: TGTGCCAGCAAGACTAGCGGGAGTGATGAGCAGTTCTTC. The chain links TRBV19 to TRBJ2-1; the match to TRBD2 covers 12 bases. Trimming removed 9 bases from V and 8 bases from J; junction bases left unmatched: 5. CDR1 LNHDA and CDR2 SQIVND come from the germline V gene (reference sequence). CDR3 length equals 13 residues.

The chain carries TRBV7-6 and TRBJ2-7; tentative D call: TRBD2 (5 bases). CDR3 length: 14 residues. Germline-derived CDR1 and CDR2 are SGHVS and FNYEAQ. V lost 2 bases and J lost 6, with 14 bases in between. In nucleotides, the CDR3 is TGTGCCAGCAGCTTAAGGTCCGGCGGAGGCGAGCAGTACTTC. Amino acids: CASSLRSGGGEQYF.

This clone has just a few counts. The rearrangement joins TRBV27 to TRBJ1-5, with 7 positions matching TRBD1. The ends lost 1 base at V and 3 bases at J; junction bases unmatched: 6. Per germline, CDR1 MNHEY and CDR2 SMNVEV (reference sequence). The CDR3 runs 16 residues. The CDR3 is CASSLLGTDNNQPQHF. CDR3 bases: TGTGCCAGCAGTTTATTAGGGACAGATAACAATCAGCCCCAGCATTTT.

This clone has more than one count but fewer than ten. This chain links TRBV27 with TRBJ1-6; no clear D. The ends were cut back, 3 bases at V and 0 bases at J, with 15 bases in the middle. The CDR3 loop spans 18 amino acids. Per the germline V gene, CDR1 is MNHEY and CDR2 is SMNVEV (reference sequence). DNA of the CDR3: TGTGCCAGCAGTTTGGTCGGAGGAGAAAACTCCTATAATTCACCCCTCCACTTT. Translated, it gives CASSLVGGENSYNSPLHF.

The rearrangement uses TRBV9 and TRBJ2-1; 10 bases line up with TRBD1. The CDR3 is made up of 15 amino acids. V was clipped by 4 bases and J by 6 bases; unmatched bases: 7. The germline CDR1 and CDR2 sequences are SGDLS and YYNGEE. CDR3: CASSSRQGAGNEQFF. DNA of the CDR3: TGTGCCAGCAGCTCCCGACAGGGGGCTGGCAATGAGCAGTTCTTC.

The chain is built from TRBV6-5 and TRBJ1-1; D gene uncertain. This CDR3 is 12 amino acids long. Germline V CDR1 and CDR2: MNHEY, SVGAGI. V dropped 5 bases and J dropped 5 bases, with 9 bases sitting between them. CDR3 sequence reads: CASSNPGTEAFF. The CDR3 region has the DNA TGTGCCAGCAGTAACCCGGGGACTGAAGCTTTCTTT.

This chain joins TRBV19 and TRBJ1-1, with D perhaps matching TRBD1 (6 bases). CDR3 size: 12 residues. The V and J ends lost 7 bases and 13 bases respectively, with 19 bases between them. Germline assignment: CDR1 LNHDA and CDR2 SQIVND (reference sequence). The CDR3 sequence is CASNSFGGPYFF. The CDR3 coding sequence is TGTGCCAGTAATTCTTTTGGGGGCCCGTATTTCTTT.

This chain links TRBV27 with TRBJ1-5, with D possibly matching TRBD1 (6 bases). The germline CDR1 and CDR2 sequences are MNHEY and SMNVEV (reference sequence). V was shortened by 5 bases and J by 4 bases, with 15 bases between the two germline ends. The CDR3 extends over 15 amino acids. Here the CDR3 DNA reads TGTGCCAGCAGTCCAAGTACCACAGGGAATCAGCCCCAGCATTTT. Its translation: CASSPSTTGNQPQHF.

The chain employs TRBV7-2 and TRBJ2-7; D may be TRBD2 (6 bases). The V gene's germline CDR1 is SGHTA and CDR2 FQGNSA. The CDR3 length is 13 residues. V was cut by 7 bases and J by 2 bases, with 12 bases left in between. This CDR3 reads CASTSGVTYEQYF. The CDR3 coding sequence is TGTGCCAGCACCTCGGGGGTCACCTACGAGCAGTACTTC.

V usage is TRBV7-8 and J usage is TRBJ1-2; D gene unclear. This CDR3 contains 15 residues. Trimming removed 1 base at V and 3 bases at J, with 12 bases between. CDR1 and CDR2 from the germline V gene are SGHVS and FQNEAQ. In DNA, the CDR3 is TGTGCCAGCAGCTTAGGAGGGAACCGGTACTATGGCTACACCTTC. As protein: CASSLGGNRYYGYTF.

The chain joins TRBV5-5 to TRBJ1-2; TRBD1 might be the D (6 bases). This CDR3 is built from 14 residues. V was cut by 5 bases and J by 0 bases, with 11 bases left in between. Germline V gene lookup returns CDR1 SGHKS and CDR2 YYEKEE (reference sequence). The CDR3 loop reads CASRRDTSNYGYTF. CDR3 in DNA: TGTGCCAGCAGACGGGACACGTCTAACTATGGCTACACCTTC.